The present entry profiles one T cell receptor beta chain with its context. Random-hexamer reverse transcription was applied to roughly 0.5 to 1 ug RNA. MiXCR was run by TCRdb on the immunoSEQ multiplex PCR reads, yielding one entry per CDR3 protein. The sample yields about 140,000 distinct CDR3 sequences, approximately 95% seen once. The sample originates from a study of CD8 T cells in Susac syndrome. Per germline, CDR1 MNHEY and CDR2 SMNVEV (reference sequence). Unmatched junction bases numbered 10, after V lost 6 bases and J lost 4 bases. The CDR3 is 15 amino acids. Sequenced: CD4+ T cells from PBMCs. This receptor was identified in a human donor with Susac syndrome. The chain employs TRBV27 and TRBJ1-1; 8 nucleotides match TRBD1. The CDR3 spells CASSSGGRGPTEAFF. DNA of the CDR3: TGTGCCAGCAGCTCGGGAGGCAGGGGGCCCACTGAAGCTTTCTTT.